This TCR beta chain is drawn from a study of identical twins. Study results and limitations: While abundant cord blood beta clonotypes carried fewer insertions, memory repertoires showed no such pattern.

Trimming cost V 10 bases and J 1 base, with 10 bases left between them. The CDR3 is 12 residues long. Germline-derived CDR1 and CDR2 are ENHRY and SYGVKD. TCRdb fed the 5' RACE reads into MiXCR, producing one record per CDR3 protein. The table records approximately 500,000 distinct CDR3 sequences, roughly 24% of them present only once. A word on this clonotype: Its antigen is still unknown.

These data also featured in a second study, about T cells expressing NK-cell markers. From that second work: It was sorted CD3+CD56+NKG2C+, CD3+CD56+NKG2C- and CD3+CD56-NKG2C+ T cells that supplied the TCR beta repertoires. Restricting sorting to alpha-beta TCR T cells was achieved in several experiments by an anti-gamma-delta TCR antibody. Whether expanded NKG2C+ T cell clones were HCMV-specific remained unclear.

The chain combines TRBV10-3 with TRBJ1-1; D might be TRBD1 (6 bases). Input material: CD4+ T cells sorted from blood. This sequence was found in a woman aged 18-35 years in good health. CDR3 residues: CATRTANTEAFF. The CDR3 DNA reads TGTGCCACTCGGACAGCGAACACTGAAGCTTTCTTT.